The source of this T cell receptor (beta chain) is a study of blood T cells in healthy people across ages. Through a sample-barcoded 5' primer and a J-beta primer mix, a second PCR was run for roughly 6 to 11 cycles. MiXCR, run by TCRdb on the 5' RACE reads, gives a single entry per CDR3 protein. The table lists a few hundred thousand distinct CDR3 sequences, about 52% of them singletons. Every donor gave approximately 10 milliliters of peripheral blood. This clonotype came up many times. Germline lookup yields CDR1 SGHAT and CDR2 FQNNGV. The CDR3 is 15 residues long. J gave up 6 bases and V 5 bases, and 11 bases lay outside the gene matches.

Sequences were obtained from blood. The chain combines TRBV11-2 with TRBJ2-3; 7 bases match TRBD2. This sequence originates from a man in his 60s in good health. The CDR3 sequence is CASSTSRAGVDTQYF. The CDR3, as DNA: TGTGCCAGCAGCACCTCCCGGGCGGGAGTGGATACGCAGTATTTT.